A single TCR beta chain is shown here with its context. No antigen is known for it. The sample holds no much larger clone one base away, and base qualities are not on file. Trimming removed 6 bases from V and 0 bases from J, leaving 11 bases between the germline ends. Spanning cysteine to phenylalanine, the CDR3 consists of 14 amino acids. Only the CDR3 region is kept as DNA, spanning 42 bases read in frame from base 1. CDR1 SGDLS and CDR2 YYNGEE were looked up in the germline V gene. Patients with autoimmune disease history or receiving systemic immunosuppression were excluded from the trial. Peripheral blood for TCR sequencing was drawn from every dose cohort at baseline, at cycle 4 day 1 and at cycle 7 day 1. Samples were obtained from an open-label, multicenter, first-in-human phase I dose-escalation trial of ivuxolimab. Adults with locally advanced or metastatic head and neck squamous cell, hepatocellular, melanoma or renal cell carcinoma were enrolled in the trial. Before TCR sequencing, CD4+ and CD8+ T cells were separately sorted from peripheral blood.

This specimen belongs to a study of OX40 agonist ivuxolimab in advanced cancers. Context from the whole study: The costimulatory receptor OX40 (CD134) was targeted by ivuxolimab, a fully human IgG2 agonistic monoclonal antibody. Intravenous ivuxolimab was administered to patients every 2 weeks at six dose levels: 0.01, 0.1, 0.3, 1.5, 3 and 10 mg/kg. Of the 50 to 55 dose-escalation patients, hepatocellular carcinoma was present in approximately 20, melanoma in approximately 15, renal cell carcinoma in 9 and head and neck cancer in 9. In the dose-escalation cohort, roughly 80% of patients were male, and the mean age was approximately 60 years, with a range of about 20 to 79. Prior anti-PD-1, anti-PD-L1 or anti-CTLA-4 therapy was permitted, and checkpoint inhibitors had been received by less than 45% of dose-escalation patients. Partial responses occurred in three dose-escalation patients, of whom one had hepatocellular carcinoma and two had cutaneous melanoma. The point of sequencing TCRbeta in the periphery was to test whether ivuxolimab changed TCR sequence diversity and drove clonal T-cell expansion. The paper describes the monotherapy dose-escalation part (N = 52 patients) of the phase I trial of ivuxolimab. The paper's findings and limits, for the study overall: In partial responders in the 0.1-3.0 mg/kg groups, normalized peripheral clonal expansion was found to be among the lowest, especially among CD8+ T cells. The antigen specificity of the clonally expanded peripheral T cells was not determined. At doses of 0.1 to 3.0 mg/kg, clonal expansion of both CD4+ and CD8+ T cells in blood was seen between baseline and week 6. Low levels of normalized T-cell clonal expansion were also seen in some nonresponding patients. After ivuxolimab, CD8+ T cells had more expanded clones than CD4+ T cells on average.

Genomic DNA was extracted from sorted cells for sequencing of the TCRbeta CDR3 region. The immunoSEQ Assay was used for sequencing of TCRbeta CDR3 regions. Sourced from immuneACCESS, this table was stored by TCRdb with only in-frame sequences that have V and J called. A share of the clones is absent; for the studies checked, an unresolved V gene accounts for under half, and the remainder has no known explanation. In all, the sample holds about 64,000 clones, and around 83% of those were seen once. The leading ten clones occupy 4.5% to 5% of the sample. The specimen was CD4+ or CD8+ T cells sorted from blood, collected in a trial of the OX40 agonist ivuxolimab. This sequence originates from an adult with an advanced solid tumor such as melanoma, head and neck, liver or kidney cancer. Recombination connected TRBV9 to TRBJ2-3; too little of a D gene remains to name it. The CDR3 amino acid sequence is: CASTLTPSTDTQYF. The nucleotide sequence is TGTGCCAGCACCCTGACACCTAGCACAGATACGCAGTATTTT. Outside the CDR3, residues come from the reference TRBV9 and TRBJ2-3 proteins, so the full variable domain is: DSGVTQTPKHLITATGQRVTLRCSPRSGDLSVYWYQQSLDQGLQFLIQYYNGEERAKGNILERFSAQQFPDLHSELNLSSLELGDSALYFCASTLTPSTDTQYFGPGTRLTVL.